The entry below describes one T cell receptor (beta chain). What it binds is unknown. The data were taken from a study of cytomegalovirus exposure and HLA in healthy donors. Regarding the study as a whole: Segments of the TCR beta V type were, in most cases, productive about 90% or about 30% of the time in an earlier analysis. Rarity marked most TCR sequences, yet some public TCRs occurred in many donors. Among immune exposure information, only CMV serostatus was available.

V was pared by 8 bases and J by 3 bases, with 17 bases between. Germline V gene lookup returns CDR1 SNHLY and CDR2 FYNNEI. The CDR3 spans 15 residues. Primers for the PCR totalled 60 Vbeta and 13 Jbeta. Libraries were prepared by immunoSEQ multiplex PCR; TCRdb keeps only in-frame clonotypes and omits some of them. The data contain fewer than 150,000 clones, 70% to 75% of them singletons. The receptor comes from a young man in good health and CMV-seronegative. The V call is TRBV2, the J call TRBJ2-1; D is possibly TRBD2 (5 bases). The sequencing sample was made of PBMCs. CDR3 in amino acids: CASATDSVIYNEQFF. In DNA form, the CDR3 reads TGTGCCAGCGCTACGGACTCTGTTATCTACAATGAGCAGTTCTTC.